The clone carrying this T cell receptor (beta chain) was counted ten times or more. Its target is not known. V trimming: 7 bases; J trimming: 4 bases; junction bases outside the gene matches: 3. Germline loops: CDR1 SQVTM, CDR2 ANQGSEA. The CDR3 is made up of 14 amino acids. In TCRdb, the RT-PCR reads were re-called with MiXCR into one record per CDR3 protein. The sample contains about 480,000 distinct CDR3 sequences, roughly 25% of which appear only once. The data were taken from a study of response to subunit inactivated influenza vaccine. General study points: The authors suggested that few new T cells are recruited per seasonal influenza vaccination.

The sequence was obtained from a man between 50 and 59 years old who received an inactivated influenza vaccine. Here the sequenced sample was CD4+ T cells sorted from PBMCs, taken around 5 days after vaccination. This chain connects TRBV29-1 to TRBJ2-3, with TRBD2 matching over 15 bases. CDR3 in DNA: TGCAGCGCAGGACTAGCGGGGGGGGCAGATACGCAGTATTTT. It yields the protein CSAGLAGGADTQYF.